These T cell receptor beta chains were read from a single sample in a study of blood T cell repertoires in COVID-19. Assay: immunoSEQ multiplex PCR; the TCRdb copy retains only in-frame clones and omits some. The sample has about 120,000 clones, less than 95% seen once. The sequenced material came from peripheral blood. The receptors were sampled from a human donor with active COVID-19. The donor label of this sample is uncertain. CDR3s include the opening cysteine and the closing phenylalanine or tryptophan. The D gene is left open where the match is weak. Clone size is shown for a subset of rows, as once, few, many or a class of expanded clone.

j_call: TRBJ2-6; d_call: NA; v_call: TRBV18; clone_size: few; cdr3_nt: TGTGCCAGCTCACGACGGGACTTAAGCTCTGGGGCCAACGTCCTGACTTTC; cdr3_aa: CASSRRDLSSGANVLTF
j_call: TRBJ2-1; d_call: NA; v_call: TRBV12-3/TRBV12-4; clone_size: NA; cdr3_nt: TGTGCCAGCAGTCAAAATGATGAGCAGTTCTTC; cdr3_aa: CASSQNDEQFF
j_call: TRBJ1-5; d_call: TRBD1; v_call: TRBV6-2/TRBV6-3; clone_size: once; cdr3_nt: TGTGCCAGCAGTGACCCAGAAGGGACAGGGGGCAGAGCCCAGCATTTT; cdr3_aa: CASSDPEGTGGRAQHF
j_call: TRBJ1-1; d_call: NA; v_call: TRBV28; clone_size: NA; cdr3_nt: TGTGCCAGCAGTTTAGTGAACACAGGGAAGGAAGCTTTCTTT; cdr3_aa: CASSLVNTGKEAFF
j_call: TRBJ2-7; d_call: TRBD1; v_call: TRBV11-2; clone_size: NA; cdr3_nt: TGTGCCAGCAGTTCTCTGCGGGACAGGGGGAACGAGCAGTACTTC; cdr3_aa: CASSSLRDRGNEQYF
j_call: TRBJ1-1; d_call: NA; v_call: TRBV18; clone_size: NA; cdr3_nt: TGTGCCAGCTCACCACTATCTTTGAACACTGAAGCTTTCTTT; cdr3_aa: CASSPLSLNTEAFF
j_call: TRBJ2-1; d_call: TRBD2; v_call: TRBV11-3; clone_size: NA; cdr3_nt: TGTGCCAGCAGCTTAGCGGGGGGGCCGAATGAGCAGTTCTTC; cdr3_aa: CASSLAGGPNEQFF
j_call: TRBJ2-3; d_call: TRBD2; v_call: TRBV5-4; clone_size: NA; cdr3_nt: TGTGCCAGCAGCCCGGGGACTAGCGGGGGCCTGAACACAGATACGCAGTATTTT; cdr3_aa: CASSPGTSGGLNTDTQYF
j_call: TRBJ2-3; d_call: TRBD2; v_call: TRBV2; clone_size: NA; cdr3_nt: TGTGCCAGCAGTGAATTGGCGACTAGCTCCTTCACAGATACGCAGTATTTT; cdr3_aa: CASSELATSSFTDTQYF
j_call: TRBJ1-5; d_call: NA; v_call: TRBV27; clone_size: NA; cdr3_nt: TGTGCCAGCAGCCAGTGGTCCGGGGGAGTGGGTCAGCCCCAGCATTTT; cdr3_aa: CASSQWSGGVGQPQHF
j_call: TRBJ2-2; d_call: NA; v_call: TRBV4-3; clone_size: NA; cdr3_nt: TGCGCCAGCAGCCAACTAAGTACCACCGGGGAGCTGTTTTTT; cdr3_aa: CASSQLSTTGELFF
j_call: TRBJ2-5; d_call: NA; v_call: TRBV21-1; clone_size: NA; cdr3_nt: TGTGCCAGCAGCAAAGGGGGACAGGGGGCGCTTGAGACCCAGTACTTC; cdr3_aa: CASSKGGQGALETQYF
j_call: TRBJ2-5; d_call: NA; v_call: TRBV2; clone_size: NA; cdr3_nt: TGTGCCAGGAGAGAAGAGGGGGAGACCCAGTACTTC; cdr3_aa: CARREEGETQYF
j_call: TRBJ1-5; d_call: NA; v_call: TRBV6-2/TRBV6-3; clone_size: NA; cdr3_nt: TGTGCCAGCAGTTGGCCAGGGAAGGGATATCAGCCCCAGCATTTT; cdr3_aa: CASSWPGKGYQPQHF
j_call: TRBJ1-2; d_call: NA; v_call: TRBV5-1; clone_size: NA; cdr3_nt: TGCGCCAGCAGCTTAAGAGATGCCCGGGACTATGGCTACACCTTC; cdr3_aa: CASSLRDARDYGYTF
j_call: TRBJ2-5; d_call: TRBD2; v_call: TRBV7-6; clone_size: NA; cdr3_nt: TGTGCCAGCAGCCCCTCACGGGGGGGCCAAGAGACCCAGTACTTC; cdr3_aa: CASSPSRGGQETQYF
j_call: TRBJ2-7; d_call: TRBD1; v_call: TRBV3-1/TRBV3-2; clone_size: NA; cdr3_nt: TGTGCCAGCAGCCTAGGGACAGGGAGAAACGAGCAGTACTTC; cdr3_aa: CASSLGTGRNEQYF
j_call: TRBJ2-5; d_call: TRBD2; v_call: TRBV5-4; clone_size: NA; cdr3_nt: TGTGCCAGCAGCTTCCAGGGAGGGAAGGGAGAGACCCAGTACTTC; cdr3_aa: CASSFQGGKGETQYF
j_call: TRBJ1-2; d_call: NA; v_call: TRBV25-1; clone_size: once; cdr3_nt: TGTGCCAGCAGTGAATTGGGGCGGATGCAGGACACCTTC; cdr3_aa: CASSELGRMQDTF
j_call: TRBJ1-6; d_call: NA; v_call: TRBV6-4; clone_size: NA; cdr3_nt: TGTGCCAGCAGTGAGACCCCCTCAGGGAGGTCGGGCTATAATTCACCCCTCCACTTT; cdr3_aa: CASSETPSGRSGYNSPLHF
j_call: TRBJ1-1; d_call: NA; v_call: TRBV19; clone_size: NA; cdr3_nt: TGTGCCAGTAGGCGGGGGGGGAACACTGAAGCTTTCTTT; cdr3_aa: CASRRGGNTEAFF
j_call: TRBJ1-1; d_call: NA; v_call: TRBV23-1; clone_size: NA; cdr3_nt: TGCGCCAGCACCGAAAACAGACCCCTCCCTGAAGCTTTCTTT; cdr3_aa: CASTENRPLPEAFF
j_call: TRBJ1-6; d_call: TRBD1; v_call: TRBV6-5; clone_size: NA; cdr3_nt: TGTGCCACAGGGGGCGCAGGGTTGGCTTCACCCCTCCACTTT; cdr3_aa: CATGGAGLASPLHF
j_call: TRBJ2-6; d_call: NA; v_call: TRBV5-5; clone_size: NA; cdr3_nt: TGTGCCAGCAGCTTGAGGTTCGGCAGGTACTCTGGGGCCAACGTCCTGACTTTC; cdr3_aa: CASSLRFGRYSGANVLTF
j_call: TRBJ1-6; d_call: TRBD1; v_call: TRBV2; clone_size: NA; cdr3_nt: TGTGCCAGCAGTGAAGACCAGCGACAGGGCCCCAATTCACCCCTCCACTTT; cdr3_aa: CASSEDQRQGPNSPLHF
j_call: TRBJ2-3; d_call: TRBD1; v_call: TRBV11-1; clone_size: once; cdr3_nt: TGTGCCAGCAGCCCCGGACAGGGAGCTAGCACAGATACGCAGTATTTT; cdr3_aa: CASSPGQGASTDTQYF
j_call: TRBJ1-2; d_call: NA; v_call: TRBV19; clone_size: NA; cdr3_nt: TGTGCCAGTAGTATAGATGCGCGGGGAATCGGGGACTATGGCTACACCTTC; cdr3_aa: CASSIDARGIGDYGYTF
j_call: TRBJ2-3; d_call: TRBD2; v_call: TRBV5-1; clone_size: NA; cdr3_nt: TGCGCCAGCGGATGGCTAGCGGGAGGCACAGATACGCAGTATTTT; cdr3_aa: CASGWLAGGTDTQYF
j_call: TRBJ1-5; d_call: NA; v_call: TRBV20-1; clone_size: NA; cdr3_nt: TGCAGTGCTAGTAGGCGTATGGGGGCAGGGAATCAGCCCCAGCATTTT; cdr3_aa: CSASRRMGAGNQPQHF
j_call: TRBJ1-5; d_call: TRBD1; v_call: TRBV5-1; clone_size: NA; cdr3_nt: TGCGCCAGCAGCGAGACAGGGCCCCCTCAGCCCCAGCATTTT; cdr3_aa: CASSETGPPQPQHF
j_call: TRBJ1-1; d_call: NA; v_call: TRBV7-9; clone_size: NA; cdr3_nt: TGTGCCAGCCGGTTCGGGGGGGCCGGAGCGAACACTGAAGCTTTCTTT; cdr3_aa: CASRFGGAGANTEAFF
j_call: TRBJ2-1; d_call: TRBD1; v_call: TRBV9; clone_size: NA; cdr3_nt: TGTGCCAGCAGCGTAGCTACAGGGGGGCAACAGAGGGAGCAGTTCTTC; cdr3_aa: CASSVATGGQQREQFF
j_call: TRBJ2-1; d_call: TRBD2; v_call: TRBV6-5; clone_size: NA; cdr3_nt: TGTGCCAGCGGATTCGGGGGGGCCCCAACCAATGAGCAGTTCTTC; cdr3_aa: CASGFGGAPTNEQFF
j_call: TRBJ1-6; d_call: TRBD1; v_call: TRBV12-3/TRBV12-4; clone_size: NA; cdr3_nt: TGTGCCAGCAGTAGAATACAGGGGGCACCCCTCCACTTT; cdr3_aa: CASSRIQGAPLHF
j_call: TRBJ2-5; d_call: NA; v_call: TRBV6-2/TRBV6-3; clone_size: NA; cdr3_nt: TGTGCCAGCAGTTACTCCGAGACAGGTCGACAGTACTTC; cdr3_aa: CASSYSETGRQYF
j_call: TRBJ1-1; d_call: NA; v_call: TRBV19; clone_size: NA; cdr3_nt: TGTGCCAGTACAGCGGGGGGGTTGAACACTGAAGCTTTCTTT; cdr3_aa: CASTAGGLNTEAFF
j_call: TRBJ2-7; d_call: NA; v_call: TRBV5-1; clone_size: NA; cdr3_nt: TGCGCCAGCAGCTTGGATTCAGGAACCTACGAGCAGTACTTC; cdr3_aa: CASSLDSGTYEQYF
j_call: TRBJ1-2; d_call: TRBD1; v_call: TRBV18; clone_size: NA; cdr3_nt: TGTGCCAGCTCGCCGACAGGGAACTATGGCTACACCTTC; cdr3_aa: CASSPTGNYGYTF
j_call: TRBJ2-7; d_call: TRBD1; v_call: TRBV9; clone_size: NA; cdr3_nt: TGTGCCAGCAGCGTCTCTAGTAACCGACAGGGGAGCTCCTACGAGCAGTACTTC; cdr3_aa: CASSVSSNRQGSSYEQYF
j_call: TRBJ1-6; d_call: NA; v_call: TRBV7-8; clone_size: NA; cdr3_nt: TGTGCCAGCAGCTTTACGGGAGATAATTCACCCCTCCACTTT; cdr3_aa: CASSFTGDNSPLHF
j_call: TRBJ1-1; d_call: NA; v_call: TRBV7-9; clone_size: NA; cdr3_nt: TGTGCCAGCAGCTTAGTAGCGGACACTGAAGCTTTCTTT; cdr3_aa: CASSLVADTEAFF
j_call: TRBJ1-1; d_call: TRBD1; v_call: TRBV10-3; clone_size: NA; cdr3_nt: TGTGCCATCAGTGGTTGGGACAGGGGATTGAACACTGAAGCTTTCTTT; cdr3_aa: CAISGWDRGLNTEAFF
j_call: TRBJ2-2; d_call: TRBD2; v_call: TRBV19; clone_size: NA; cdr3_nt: TGTGCCAGTATAGGGCTAGCGGGGACCGGGGAGCTGTTTTTT; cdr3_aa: CASIGLAGTGELFF